This T cell receptor (beta chain) originates from a study of beta chain features in type 1 diabetes (dated by TCRdb to 2016 to 2019). Study-level background: Mean age, gender distribution, total cell number and subset yield did not differ between patients and healthy donors. A total of 90 million to 130 million sorted cells were examined across all samples, and a strong correlation was observed between cell number per subset and RNA yield. In the study, TCRB repertoires of sorted circulating CD4+ T cell subsets from recently diagnosed type 1 diabetes patients were compared with those of matched healthy donors. Whereas all 30 or so donors provided naive and central memory subsets, regulatory and stem cell-like memory subsets were isolated from just 8 patients and roughly 8 healthy donors.

From each donor, a single peripheral blood sample of around 120 mL on average was drawn into heparinised tubes. A BD FACSAria II and a panel including CD45RO, CCR7, CD25, CD127, CD95 and CD27 were used to sort naive, central memory, regulatory and stem cell-like memory CD4+ T cells. All sorted populations exceeded 95% purity. PBMCs were isolated immediately by Lymphoprep density gradient centrifugation and stained directly without culture. Samples were stained and sorted in pairs, with one healthy donor and one patient per experiment, so that batch effects were minimized. The research as a whole found: Shorter templates might have been favored by PCR, but patient and control samples were amplified and corrected together, so both groups would have been affected equally by any skew. Only small numbers of individuals were included in the HLA sub-analyses, which left unresolved whether HLA type had any influence on TCRB rearrangement. Naive, central memory and regulatory TCRB repertoires appeared more similar among patients than among healthy donors. At VDJ recombination sites, type 1 diabetes patients had fewer insertions and more deleted nucleotides, which implies abnormalities in thymic rearrangement. In all four CD4+ subsets, TCRB CDR3 length was moderately but significantly shorter in type 1 diabetes patients. Because cDNA rather than genomic DNA was sequenced, highly expressing activated cells could have been over-represented, although no difference in activation and CD3 levels was found between groups.

Trimming costs V 2 bases and J 5 bases, and their ends lie 7 bases apart. The CDR3, cysteine through phenylalanine, is 12 amino acids long. The read is trimmed to its CDR3 DNA, 36 bases read in frame from base 1. CDR1 and CDR2 (SGHTA, FQGNSA) derive from the germline V gene. Worth noting for this clone: The antigen it binds to is not known. Qualities for individual bases were not recorded, and no much larger clone is one base off.

The entire amount of isolated RNA was reverse transcribed using the High Capacity cDNA Reverse Transcription Kit, so the sequenced TCRB transcripts were expressed ones. Deep immunoSEQ sequencing was performed on naive, central memory and regulatory T cell samples, with an average of roughly 3.5 million total reads per sample. Sorted cells were lysed in RLT buffer, and RNA was extracted using DNase-treated RNeasy Micro or Mini kits according to cell number. To prevent cross-contamination, each cell subset was processed individually, whereas patient and healthy donor samples were processed jointly. Using the immunoSEQ multiplex PCR, TCRB sequences were amplified from cDNA into 87-bp fragments spanning the CDR3 region. Sequencing of the amplicons was done on the Illumina HiSeq platform. The authors' pipeline ran thus. Synthetic template baselines were used to correct PCR bias computationally, reads within Hamming distance 2 were collapsed together, and singletons that could not be merged were discarded. Reads were aligned against IMGT to assign V, D and J genes, CDR3 length and insertions or deletions at six rearrangement sites. Within each subset, clonotype counts were normalized to sorted cell number, after which true diversity and Gini coefficients were computed with the tcR R package. The overlap coefficient, calculated on TCRB nucleotide sequences, was used to measure repertoire sharing. As a proxy for the pre-selection repertoire, out-of-frame TCRB sequences from naive cells were analyzed. This immuneACCESS table, as held by TCRdb, lists in-frame sequences with V and J called but not all clones. Of the missing ones, under half trace to an unresolved V gene in checked studies; the others have no known cause. V and J calls plus clone size are reproduced from that table; the DNA served to infer D and trimming. The sample table contains hundreds of thousands of clones; only one count was recorded for roughly two thirds of them. About 0.05% of the sample belongs to the ten largest clones.

The chain uses TRBV7-2 and TRBJ2-7; the D segment could be TRBD2, given 6 matching bases. The specimen was naive CD4+ T cells from blood. The sample's cell subset or site label, in plain terms: true naive CD4+ T cells. The receptor comes from a man aged 25 to 40 in good health. CDR3 sequence: CASSLKRDEQYF. The DNA sequence is as follows: TGTGCCAGCAGCTTAAAGCGGGACGAGCAGTACTTC.